The sequence of this T cell receptor beta chain was determined in a study of regulatory and conventional T cells in RAG deficiency. Notes on the study in general: Other subsets showed approximately 9.6-fold reductions, but Treg unique TCR beta sequences fell roughly 90-fold in these patients. Omenn patients showed >75% Treg-Tconv overlap and shorter CDR3 lengths.

Assay used: immunoSEQ multiplex PCR; TCRdb lists only in-frame clones, some missing. Here the sample spans around 31,000 clones, 85% to 90% being singletons. Concerning this clone: The antigen is unknown.

This sample also belongs to another study, concerning regulatory T cells. Turning to that study: The primer mix had 52 TRBV and 13 TRBJ primers.

What was sequenced was CD8+ T cells sorted from blood. The TCR comes from a human donor in good health.

CDR3 nucleotides: TGTGCCAGCAGTTTAAGTGGGACAGCTAATGAAAAACTGTTTTTT. This sequence encodes CASSLSGTANEKLFF. The chain is built from TRBV28 and TRBJ1-4; 7 nucleotides match TRBD1. Germline CDR1 reads MDHEN; CDR2 reads SYDVKM. The CDR3 extends over 15 amino acids. J gave up 3 bases and V 2 bases, and 3 bases lay outside the gene matches.